The rows below give T cell receptor beta chains drawn from one sample of a study of T cells in localized non-small cell lung cancer. Method: immunoSEQ multiplex PCR; TCRdb's copy keeps in-frame clones and lacks some. The data show 100,000 or so clones, with roughly 88% seen just once and 4.1% held by the top ten. This specimen was PBMCs, taken before any cancer treatment. These receptors were obtained from a woman aged 40 to 75 with stage II squamous cell lung carcinoma. Each CDR3 is given with its conserved first and last residue. Each record gives: CDR3 protein, CDR3 DNA, clone size, D gene, CDR3 length, J gene, V gene. The D gene is left open where the match is weak. Clone size, where shown, is once, few, many, or a class for clones that have expanded.

CDR3 protein: CASSLGRTSGRPGYNEQFF
CDR3 DNA: TGTGCCAGCAGCTTGGGGAGGACTAGCGGGAGGCCGGGGTACAATGAGCAGTTCTTC
clone size: -
D gene: TRBD2
CDR3 length: 19
J gene: TRBJ2-1
V gene: TRBV5-6

CDR3 protein: CASSLNGQGATNTEAFF
CDR3 DNA: TGCGCCAGCAGCTTGAACGGACAGGGGGCGACGAACACTGAAGCTTTCTTT
clone size: -
D gene: TRBD1
CDR3 length: 17
J gene: TRBJ1-1
V gene: TRBV5-1

CDR3 protein: CASSSGGSGAHEQYF
CDR3 DNA: TGTGCCAGCAGCTCCGGGGGTTCAGGGGCCCACGAGCAGTACTTC
clone size: -
D gene: -
CDR3 length: 15
J gene: TRBJ2-7
V gene: TRBV11-3

CDR3 protein: CASSQAVSGGSYEQYF
CDR3 DNA: TGTGCCAGCAGCCAAGCCGTGAGCGGGGGATCCTACGAGCAGTACTTC
clone size: -
D gene: TRBD2
CDR3 length: 16
J gene: TRBJ2-7
V gene: TRBV6-6

CDR3 protein: CASSLAETREQYF
CDR3 DNA: TGCGCCAGCAGCTTGGCCGAGACCCGCGAGCAGTACTTC
clone size: -
D gene: -
CDR3 length: 13
J gene: TRBJ2-7
V gene: TRBV5-1

CDR3 protein: CASSRDREPPLHF
CDR3 DNA: TGTGCCAGCAGTCGGGACAGGGAGCCACCCCTCCACTTT
clone size: -
D gene: TRBD1
CDR3 length: 13
J gene: TRBJ1-6
V gene: TRBV2

CDR3 protein: CASSFTPGMEYNEQFF
CDR3 DNA: TGCGCCAGCAGCTTTACCCCAGGAATGGAATACAATGAGCAGTTCTTC
clone size: -
D gene: -
CDR3 length: 16
J gene: TRBJ2-1
V gene: TRBV5-1

CDR3 protein: CASSILGTSPNTEAFF
CDR3 DNA: TGTGCCAGCAGCATCCTCGGGACATCCCCGAACACTGAAGCTTTCTTT
clone size: -
D gene: -
CDR3 length: 16
J gene: TRBJ1-1
V gene: TRBV7-2

CDR3 protein: CASSGTGPMKTQYF
CDR3 DNA: TGTGCCAGCAGCGGGACAGGTCCAATGAAGACCCAGTACTTC
clone size: -
D gene: TRBD1
CDR3 length: 14
J gene: TRBJ2-5
V gene: TRBV2

CDR3 protein: CASSPGPGLAGGRHSEQYF
CDR3 DNA: TGTGCCAGCAGCCCAGGCCCGGGACTAGCGGGAGGTCGGCATAGCGAGCAGTACTTC
clone size: -
D gene: TRBD2
CDR3 length: 19
J gene: TRBJ2-7
V gene: TRBV4-2

CDR3 protein: CASSLEGRRYYTEAFF
CDR3 DNA: TGTGCCAGCAGCTTGGAAGGCCGGAGGTATTACACTGAAGCTTTCTTT
clone size: -
D gene: -
CDR3 length: 16
J gene: TRBJ1-1
V gene: TRBV5-5

CDR3 protein: CASSLGGSRPNIQYF
CDR3 DNA: TGTGCCAGCAGCTTAGGCGGGAGTCGGCCAAACATTCAGTACTTC
clone size: once
D gene: TRBD2
CDR3 length: 15
J gene: TRBJ2-4
V gene: TRBV7-2

CDR3 protein: CASSPRRPAETQYF
CDR3 DNA: TGTGCCAGCAGCCCCCGCAGGCCCGCGGAGACCCAGTACTTC
clone size: -
D gene: -
CDR3 length: 14
J gene: TRBJ2-5
V gene: TRBV11-2

CDR3 protein: CASSPPSVGNNYGYTF
CDR3 DNA: TGTGCCAGCAGCCCGCCATCGGTAGGGAATAACTATGGCTACACCTTC
clone size: -
D gene: -
CDR3 length: 16
J gene: TRBJ1-2
V gene: TRBV5-4

CDR3 protein: CASSPQSGFNQPQHF
CDR3 DNA: TGTGCCAGCAGTCCGCAGTCAGGGTTCAATCAGCCCCAGCATTTT
clone size: -
D gene: -
CDR3 length: 15
J gene: TRBJ1-5
V gene: TRBV27

CDR3 protein: CASSLPGTSEQYF
CDR3 DNA: TGCGCCAGCAGCTTGCCAGGGACGAGCGAGCAGTACTTC
clone size: -
D gene: -
CDR3 length: 13
J gene: TRBJ2-7
V gene: TRBV5-1

CDR3 protein: CASSLGVKAYGYTF
CDR3 DNA: TGCGCCAGCAGCTTGGGAGTAAAGGCCTATGGCTACACCTTC
clone size: -
D gene: -
CDR3 length: 14
J gene: TRBJ1-2
V gene: TRBV5-1

CDR3 protein: CASSQKGNPGNSSTIYF
CDR3 DNA: TGCGCCAGCAGCCAAAAGGGGAATCCGGGAAACTCAAGCACCATATATTTT
clone size: -
D gene: -
CDR3 length: 17
J gene: TRBJ1-3
V gene: TRBV4-1

CDR3 protein: CATSRDPHRAGNEKLFF
CDR3 DNA: TGTGCCACCAGCAGAGATCCTCACAGGGCGGGTAATGAAAAACTGTTTTTT
clone size: -
D gene: -
CDR3 length: 17
J gene: TRBJ1-4
V gene: TRBV15

CDR3 protein: CASSELQGTAGELFF
CDR3 DNA: TGTGCCAGCAGTGAACTTCAGGGTACGGCCGGGGAGCTGTTTTTT
clone size: -
D gene: -
CDR3 length: 15
J gene: TRBJ2-2
V gene: TRBV2

CDR3 protein: CASSLTSGPHNEQFF
CDR3 DNA: TGTGCCAGCAGCTTAACTAGCGGGCCCCACAATGAGCAGTTCTTC
clone size: medium-sized
D gene: TRBD2
CDR3 length: 15
J gene: TRBJ2-1
V gene: TRBV13

CDR3 protein: CASSLNALTEAFF
CDR3 DNA: TGTGCCAGCAGCCTTAACGCCCTGACTGAAGCTTTCTTT
clone size: -
D gene: -
CDR3 length: 13
J gene: TRBJ1-1
V gene: TRBV11-3

CDR3 protein: CASSLEVGTGFYSPLHF
CDR3 DNA: TGTGCCAGCAGCTTAGAGGTGGGGACAGGGTTCTATTCACCCCTCCACTTT
clone size: -
D gene: TRBD1
CDR3 length: 17
J gene: TRBJ1-6
V gene: TRBV7-9

CDR3 protein: CASSYRGTEHSPLHF
CDR3 DNA: TGTGCCAGCAGTTACCGGGGGACTGAACATTCACCCCTCCACTTT
clone size: -
D gene: -
CDR3 length: 15
J gene: TRBJ1-6
V gene: TRBV6-5

CDR3 protein: CASTADAPGNEQYF
CDR3 DNA: TGTGCCAGCACTGCGGACGCTCCTGGAAACGAGCAGTACTTC
clone size: -
D gene: -
CDR3 length: 14
J gene: TRBJ2-7
V gene: TRBV5-8

CDR3 protein: CASRDINSPLHF
CDR3 DNA: TGCGCCAGCAGGGACATCAACTCACCCCTCCACTTT
clone size: -
D gene: -
CDR3 length: 12
J gene: TRBJ1-6
V gene: TRBV10-2

CDR3 protein: CSAPPVETQYF
CDR3 DNA: TGCAGTGCTCCCCCTGTAGAGACCCAGTACTTC
clone size: -
D gene: -
CDR3 length: 11
J gene: TRBJ2-5
V gene: TRBV20-1

CDR3 protein: CASSLDGQPNTEAFF
CDR3 DNA: TGCGCCAGCAGCTTGGATGGACAGCCGAACACTGAAGCTTTCTTT
clone size: -
D gene: -
CDR3 length: 15
J gene: TRBJ1-1
V gene: TRBV5-1

CDR3 protein: CASSLRREGREKLFF
CDR3 DNA: TGTGCCAGCAGTTTAAGGAGGGAGGGTCGGGAAAAACTGTTTTTT
clone size: -
D gene: -
CDR3 length: 15
J gene: TRBJ1-4
V gene: TRBV27

CDR3 protein: CASSSYEYGATEAFF
CDR3 DNA: TGCGCCAGCAGCTCCTACGAGTATGGAGCCACTGAAGCTTTCTTT
clone size: -
D gene: -
CDR3 length: 15
J gene: TRBJ1-1
V gene: TRBV5-1

CDR3 protein: CASSPSTGGRGKLFF
CDR3 DNA: TGTGCCAGCTCACCATCGACAGGGGGCAGGGGAAAACTGTTTTTT
clone size: -
D gene: TRBD1
CDR3 length: 15
J gene: TRBJ1-4
V gene: TRBV18

CDR3 protein: CASERDGNQPQHF
CDR3 DNA: TGTGCCAGCGAGAGGGACGGAAATCAGCCCCAGCATTTT
clone size: -
D gene: -
CDR3 length: 13
J gene: TRBJ1-5
V gene: TRBV6-6

CDR3 protein: CASSLVSGSYNEQFF
CDR3 DNA: TGTGCCAGCAGCTTAGTTAGTGGCTCCTACAATGAGCAGTTCTTC
clone size: -
D gene: -
CDR3 length: 15
J gene: TRBJ2-1
V gene: TRBV7-6

CDR3 protein: CASSPLWGGYGYTF
CDR3 DNA: TGTGCCAGCAGCCCACTTTGGGGGGGCTATGGCTACACCTTC
clone size: -
D gene: -
CDR3 length: 14
J gene: TRBJ1-2
V gene: TRBV4-2

CDR3 protein: CASSPPGPMNTEAFF
CDR3 DNA: TGTGCCAGCAGTCCCCCGGGACCGATGAACACTGAAGCTTTCTTT
clone size: -
D gene: -
CDR3 length: 15
J gene: TRBJ1-1
V gene: TRBV5-4

CDR3 protein: CASSQDPWTSGHVTYEQYF
CDR3 DNA: TGCGCCAGCAGCCAAGATCCCTGGACTAGCGGGCATGTCACCTACGAGCAGTACTTC
clone size: -
D gene: TRBD2
CDR3 length: 19
J gene: TRBJ2-7
V gene: TRBV4-1

CDR3 protein: CASSQGNYNSPLHF
CDR3 DNA: TGTGCCAGCAGCCAAGGGAACTATAATTCACCCCTCCACTTT
clone size: -
D gene: -
CDR3 length: 14
J gene: TRBJ1-6
V gene: TRBV6-6

CDR3 protein: CASSWGTGKNQPQHF
CDR3 DNA: TGTGCCAGCTCGTGGGGGACAGGAAAGAATCAGCCCCAGCATTTT
clone size: -
D gene: TRBD1
CDR3 length: 15
J gene: TRBJ1-5
V gene: TRBV6-5

CDR3 protein: CASSSGQVGEKLFF
CDR3 DNA: TGCGCCAGCAGCTCGGGACAGGTTGGCGAAAAACTGTTTTTT
clone size: -
D gene: TRBD1
CDR3 length: 14
J gene: TRBJ1-4
V gene: TRBV5-1

CDR3 protein: CASSFPGQGYSPLHF
CDR3 DNA: TGTGCCAGCAGTTTTCCGGGACAGGGCTATTCACCCCTCCACTTT
clone size: -
D gene: TRBD1
CDR3 length: 15
J gene: TRBJ1-6
V gene: TRBV28

CDR3 protein: CASSLGGVPTLSANYGYTF
CDR3 DNA: TGCGCCAGCAGCCTAGGGGGAGTACCTACACTCTCCGCTAACTATGGCTACACCTTC
clone size: -
D gene: -
CDR3 length: 19
J gene: TRBJ1-2
V gene: TRBV5-1

CDR3 protein: CASSIPGQGTNEKLFF
CDR3 DNA: TGTGCCAGTAGTATACCGGGACAGGGAACTAATGAAAAACTGTTTTTT
clone size: -
D gene: TRBD1
CDR3 length: 16
J gene: TRBJ1-4
V gene: TRBV19